Following are 29 T cell receptor beta chains from one sample sequenced in a study of blood T cell repertoires in COVID-19. Assay: immunoSEQ multiplex PCR; the TCRdb copy retains only in-frame clones and omits some. Of more than 350,000 clones listed, more than 70% are singletons. Specimen: peripheral blood. The source of these receptors is a woman in her thirties with COVID-19, enrolled during active disease.

CDR3 DNA: TGCAGTGCTAGTGCCTCTAGCGGGGGGTCATACAATGAGCAGTTCTTC. Its protein product is CSASASSGGSYNEQFF. This chain connects TRBV20-1 to TRBJ2-1; 11 bases are a match to TRBD2. J was trimmed by 4 bases and V by 3 bases; bases with no gene match: 8. This CDR3 comprises 16 residues. The germline V gene encodes CDR1 DFQATT and CDR2 SNEGSKA (reference sequence).

The chain joins TRBV19 to TRBJ1-5; D is unclear. Germline values: CDR1 LNHDA, CDR2 SQIVND (reference sequence). This CDR3 contains 16 residues. Trimming took 2 bases from V and 0 from J, leaving 11 bases between them. CDR3 residues: CASSIRAIYSNQPQHF. For the CDR3, the DNA is TGTGCCAGTAGTATACGCGCCATATATAGCAATCAGCCCCAGCATTTT.

The chain links TRBV27 to TRBJ1-5; 12 bases match TRBD1. V shed 2 bases, J shed 10 bases, and the junction held 12 bases outside the gene matches. CDR3 length equals 17 residues. In germline, CDR1 is MNHEY, CDR2 SMNVEV (reference sequence). CDR3 sequence (DNA): TGTGCCAGCAGTTTACGTCCCGGGACAGGGGGCGGATATCCCCAGCATTTT. Translated: CASSLRPGTGGGYPQHF.

The chain couples TRBV19 to TRBJ2-3, with TRBD1 as a possible D gene (7 bases). The CDR3 contains 16 residues. Germline V CDR1 and CDR2: LNHDA, SQIVND (reference sequence). Trimming left V 1 base short and J 2 bases short, with 13 bases between. The CDR3 DNA follows: TGTGCCAGTAGTATAGGAGGAGGGGGCCCCACAGATACGCAGTATTTT. This gives the protein CASSIGGGGPTDTQYF.

The rearrangement links TRBV11-3 to TRBJ2-7; 13 bases are a match to TRBD2. V gave up 7 bases and J gave up 6 bases; unmatched junction bases: 6. CDR3 length: 14 residues. Germline V gene sequence: CDR1 SGHNT, CDR2 YENEEA. In DNA, the CDR3 is TGTGCCAGCACGCGGACTAGCGGGAGCGGCGAGCAGTACGTC. Protein product: CASTRTSGSGEQYV.

The chain joins TRBV4-3 to TRBJ2-3, with 7 bases matching TRBD2. The germline V gene encodes CDR1 LGHNA and CDR2 YSLEER. This CDR3 comprises 14 residues. Trimming removed 5 bases from V and 5 bases from J; junction bases left unmatched: 7. CDR3 sequence (DNA): TGCGCCAGCAGCGAGTCGCGGGAGTTAGATACGCAGTATTTT. Residues: CASSESRELDTQYF.

The rearrangement uses TRBV10-3 and TRBJ1-2; no definite D call. Between the trimmed V and J ends, which lost 0 bases and 8 bases, there was a span of 10 bases. This CDR3 contains 13 residues. CDR1 and CDR2 (germline): ENHRY, SYGVKD. Written as DNA, the CDR3 is TGTGCCATCAGTGAGTCGAACAGCGGCGGCTACACCTTC. This translates into CAISESNSGGYTF.

The rearrangement joins TRBV4-1 to TRBJ2-7; 8 bases are a match to TRBD2. The CDR3 contains 16 residues. With V trimmed by 3 bases and J by 4 bases, 11 bases remained unmatched. Germline V CDR1 and CDR2: MGHRA, YSYEKL. The CDR3 DNA sequence: TGCGCCAGCAGCCAGGAAGGACTAGCCGAATTGTACGAGCAGTACGTC. Amino acids: CASSQEGLAELYEQYV.

J is TRBJ2-7 and V is TRBV4-1; 9 nucleotides align to TRBD1. V was clipped by 4 bases and J by 2 bases; unmatched bases: 6. This CDR3 spans 15 amino acids. The V gene's germline CDR1 is MGHRA and CDR2 YSYEKL. CDR3 nucleotide sequence: TGCGCCAGCAGCCCATCCGGGACAGGGACCTACGAGCAGTACGTC. Its protein is CASSPSGTGTYEQYV.

J is TRBJ2-6 and V is TRBV6-5; TRBD2 matches at 7 bases. The CDR3 is 15 residues long. The V segment lost 7 bases and the J segment 0 bases; nucleotides outside the gene matches: 3. CDR1 is MNHEY, CDR2 SVGAGI, per germline. The CDR3 protein is CASTGGYSGANVLTF. For the CDR3, the DNA is TGTGCCAGCACGGGGGGTTACTCTGGGGCCAACGTCCTGACTTTC.

The genes are TRBV6-5 and TRBJ2-2; perhaps TRBD2 as D (6 bases). V lost 5 bases and J 8 bases, leaving 18 bases between the germline ends. CDR1 MNHEY and CDR2 SVGAGI come from the germline V gene. The CDR3 is 15 amino acids. CDR3 in DNA: TGTGCCAGCAGTCGGGAGCCTGAGCCCACTGGGGAGCTGTTTTTT. Encoded protein: CASSREPEPTGELFF.

The chain uses TRBV9 and TRBJ1-3; perhaps TRBD1 as D (6 bases). CDR3 length: 13 residues. V lost 7 bases and J 12 bases, leaving 20 bases between the germline ends. Germline-derived CDR1 and CDR2 are SGDLS and YYNGEE. The CDR3 spells CASSQRGRGGIYF. In nucleotides, the CDR3 is TGTGCCAGCTCGCAGCGGGGCAGGGGCGGCATATATTTT. The whole variable domain, remainder taken from reference TRBV9 and TRBJ1-3, is DSGVTQTPKHLITATGQRVTLRCSPRSGDLSVYWYQQSLDQGLQFLIQYYNGEERAKGNILERFSAQQFPDLHSELNLSSLELGDSALYFCASSQRGRGGIYFGEGSWLTVV.

The J gene is TRBJ1-1, the V gene TRBV11-3; D ambiguous. Between the trimmed V and J ends, which lost 3 bases and 1 base, there was a span of 6 bases. This CDR3 spans 13 amino acids. Germline CDR1 is SGHNT and CDR2 is YENEEA. Here the CDR3 DNA reads TGTGCCAGCAGCTTCCACAGGAACACTGAAGCTTTCTTT. Its translation: CASSFHRNTEAFF.

The chain links TRBV5-6 to TRBJ1-2; TRBD1 agrees at 10 bases. V gave up 4 bases and J gave up 8 bases; unmatched junction bases: 5. CDR1 and CDR2 from the germline V gene are SGHDT and YYEEEE. This CDR3 contains 13 residues. The CDR3 DNA sequence: TGTGCCAGCAGCAGGGACAGGGGTAGGGGCTACACCTTC. It yields the protein CASSRDRGRGYTF.

V usage is TRBV28 and J usage is TRBJ2-1; 11 bases line up with TRBD2. Germline CDR1 MDHEN, CDR2 SYDVKM. The CDR3 runs 14 residues. Unmatched junction bases numbered 5, after V lost 5 bases and J lost 8 bases. The CDR3 sequence is CASSNSGGADEQFF. CDR3 nucleotide sequence: TGTGCCAGCAGTAATAGCGGGGGGGCCGATGAGCAGTTCTTC.

This clone has just a few counts. V and J are TRBV11-2 and TRBJ1-2, with unresolved D. V was pared by 5 bases and J by 0 bases, with 10 bases between. Germline loops: CDR1 SGHAT, CDR2 FQNNGV. CDR3 length equals 14 residues. The CDR3 DNA reads TGTGCCAGCAGCGAACAGAGAACTAACTATGGCTACACCTTC. Its translation is CASSEQRTNYGYTF.

V usage is TRBV5-8 and J usage is TRBJ2-7, with D possibly being TRBD1 (6 bases). The V end was cut by 4 bases, the J end by 4 bases, with 15 bases between. The CDR3 runs to 14 residues. Germline V lookup: CDR1 SGHTS, CDR2 YDEGEE. CDR3 DNA sequence: TGTGCCAGCAGCACCAATGACAGGAATTACGAGCAGTACTTC. Amino acids: CASSTNDRNYEQYF.

The J gene is TRBJ1-5, the V gene TRBV5-8; TRBD1 agrees at 7 bases. CDR1 and CDR2 from the germline V gene are SGHTS and YDEGEE. This CDR3 has 15 amino acids. V lost 3 bases, J lost 7 bases, and 10 bases stayed unmatched. DNA of the CDR3: TGTGCCAGCAGCTCGCTAAGGGGGCGCAGGCAGCCCCAGCATTTT. It codes for CASSSLRGRRQPQHF.

The rearrangement joins TRBV5-1 to TRBJ1-6, with D perhaps TRBD1 (6 bases). Germline V gene lookup returns CDR1 SGHRS and CDR2 YFSETQ. The CDR3 length is 16 residues. V was cut by 6 bases and J by 6 bases, with 19 bases left in between. In nucleotides, the CDR3 is TGCGCCAGCACCACTCTCTTCAGGGGTCCTAATTCACCCCTCCACTTT. Translated, it gives CASTTLFRGPNSPLHF. The full variable domain, completed using reference TRBV5-1 and TRBJ1-6, is KAGVTQTPRYLIKTRGQQVTLSCSPISGHRSVSWYQQTPGQGLQFLFEYFSETQRNKGNFPGRFSGRQFSNSRSEMNVSTLELGDSALYLCASTTLFRGPNSPLHFGNGTRLTVT.

The chain links TRBV19 to TRBJ2-2; 14 positions match TRBD2. V was pared by 1 base and J by 5 bases, with 12 bases of the junction left unmatched. CDR1 LNHDA and CDR2 SQIVND come from the germline V gene (reference sequence). CDR3 length: 20 amino acids. In nucleotides, the CDR3 is TGTGCCAGTAGTATAGGGCCCAGGGGACTAGCGGGAGTTCGGACCGGGGAGCTGTTTTTT. Encoded protein: CASSIGPRGLAGVRTGELFF.

The chain has TRBV6-5 and TRBJ2-3, with 12 bases matching TRBD1. With V trimmed by 8 bases and J by 5 bases, 5 bases remained unmatched. Germline-derived CDR1 and CDR2 are MNHEY and SVGAGI. This CDR3 has 14 residues. CDR3 bases: TGTGCCAGCGCGGGACAGGGGGCGGGAGATACGCAGTATTTT. The encoded protein is CASAGQGAGDTQYF.

The chain links TRBV2 to TRBJ1-2; tentative D call: TRBD1 (6 bases). Trimming cost V 8 bases and J 11 bases, with 18 bases left between them. Germline assignment: CDR1 SNHLY and CDR2 FYNNEI. This CDR3 has 12 residues. CDR3 protein: CASVGQSQGYTF. CDR3 bases: TGTGCCAGCGTAGGACAGTCCCAGGGGTACACCTTC. Full variable domain (outside the CDR3, taken from reference TRBV2 and TRBJ1-2): EPEVTQTPSHQVTQMGQEVILRCVPISNHLYFYWYRQILGQKVEFLVSFYNNEISEKSEIFDDQFSVERPDGSNFTLKIRSTKLEDSAMYFCASVGQSQGYTFGSGTRLTVV.

The chain couples TRBV3-1 (or the pseudogene TRBV3-2) to TRBJ2-3; 12 positions agree with TRBD2. The V gene end was trimmed by 3 bases and the J gene end by 4 bases; junction bases not matched to a gene: 5. In germline, CDR1 is LGHDT, CDR2 YNNKEL (reference sequence). The CDR3 covers 16 residues. The CDR3 region is CASSHFRLAGADTQYF. The DNA for the CDR3 is TGTGCCAGCAGCCATTTCCGACTAGCGGGAGCAGATACGCAGTATTTT.

The chain joins TRBV13 to TRBJ2-1; D is uncertain. V lost 5 bases to trimming and J lost 5 bases, with 13 bases between them. This CDR3 region has 14 residues. The germline V gene has CDR1 PRHDT and CDR2 FYEKMQ (reference sequence). The CDR3 coding sequence is TGTGCCAGCAGCCAACGGTCTTTACACAATGAGCAGTTCTTC. The encoded protein is CASSQRSLHNEQFF.

The chain couples TRBV19 to TRBJ1-1; 10 bases map to TRBD1. Germline CDR1 is LNHDA and CDR2 is SQIVND (reference sequence). Trimming took 3 bases from V and 6 from J; bases not matched to a gene: 7. This CDR3 is built from 15 residues. The CDR3 is CASSMGRQGAAEAFF. CDR3 DNA: TGTGCCAGTAGTATGGGGAGACAGGGGGCCGCTGAAGCTTTCTTT.

V gene TRBV4-1 combines with J gene TRBJ2-5; 11 bases are shared with TRBD2. CDR1 is MGHRA, CDR2 YSYEKL, per germline. This CDR3 spans 20 amino acids. The trim removed 0 bases at V and 2 bases at J, leaving 14 bases unmatched. CDR3 coding DNA: TGCGCCAGCAGCCAAGATGAACTAGCGGGGGAGCCCGATCCTCAAGAGACCCAGTACTTC. This encodes CASSQDELAGEPDPQETQYF.

This rearrangement joins TRBV6-1 to TRBJ2-1, with 7 bases aligning to TRBD2. The length of the CDR3 is 16 residues. Germline-derived CDR1 and CDR2 are MNHNS and SASEGT. V was clipped by 1 base and J by 2 bases; unmatched bases: 5. For the CDR3, the DNA is TGTGCCAGCAGTGAAGGGGCTAGCGGAGCCTACAATGAGCAGTTCTTC. This codes for CASSEGASGAYNEQFF.

The chain joins TRBV9 to TRBJ2-1, with 7 nucleotides matching TRBD1. The length of the CDR3 is 16 residues. The junction had 9 bases not matched to a gene; V was cut back by 4 bases and J by 2 bases. CDR1 is SGDLS, CDR2 YYNGEE, per germline. The CDR3 loop reads CASSSKVGGAYNEQFF. The CDR3 DNA reads TGTGCCAGCAGCTCAAAGGTAGGGGGCGCCTACAATGAGCAGTTCTTC.

The rearrangement uses TRBV7-8 and TRBJ2-1; 16 positions match TRBD2. J gave up 10 bases and V 5 bases, and 8 bases lay outside the gene matches. The CDR3 consists of 16 residues. From germline, CDR1 is SGHVS and CDR2 FQNEAQ. The CDR3 spells CASSDFGTSGRGEQFF. CDR3 DNA sequence: TGTGCCAGCAGCGACTTCGGGACTAGCGGGAGGGGCGAGCAGTTCTTC. Full variable domain (remainder filled in from reference TRBV7-8 and TRBJ2-1): GAGVSQSPRYKVAKRGQDVALRCDPISGHVSLFWYQQALGQGPEFLTYFQNEAQLDKSGLPSDRFFAERPEGSVSTLKIQRTQQEDSAVYLCASSDFGTSGRGEQFFGPGTRLTVL.